This T cell receptor (beta chain) was obtained from a study of cytomegalovirus exposure and HLA in healthy donors. Germline-derived CDR1 and CDR2 are SGHRS and YFSETQ. V was shortened by 4 bases and J by 0 bases, with 14 bases between the two germline ends. The CDR3 sequence is 15 residues long. This PCR relied on a set of 60 Vbeta primers and 13 Jbeta primers. Profiling relied on immunoSEQ multiplex PCR, and the TCRdb table lists in-frame clones only, not all of them. The data hold about 190,000 clones, with approximately 86% observed a single time. Though nominally healthy at sampling, donors likely had unrecorded immune exposures. In its sample, this clone was seen once.

This clonotype originated in a woman in her 30s in good health and CMV-seronegative. The V and J genes are TRBV5-1 and TRBJ2-7, with D possibly being TRBD1 (6 bases). Sequences were obtained from PBMCs. The DNA of the CDR3 is TGCGCCAGCAGCCTACCCCAGGGGAGCTCCTACGAGCAGTACTTC. This sequence encodes CASSLPQGSSYEQYF.